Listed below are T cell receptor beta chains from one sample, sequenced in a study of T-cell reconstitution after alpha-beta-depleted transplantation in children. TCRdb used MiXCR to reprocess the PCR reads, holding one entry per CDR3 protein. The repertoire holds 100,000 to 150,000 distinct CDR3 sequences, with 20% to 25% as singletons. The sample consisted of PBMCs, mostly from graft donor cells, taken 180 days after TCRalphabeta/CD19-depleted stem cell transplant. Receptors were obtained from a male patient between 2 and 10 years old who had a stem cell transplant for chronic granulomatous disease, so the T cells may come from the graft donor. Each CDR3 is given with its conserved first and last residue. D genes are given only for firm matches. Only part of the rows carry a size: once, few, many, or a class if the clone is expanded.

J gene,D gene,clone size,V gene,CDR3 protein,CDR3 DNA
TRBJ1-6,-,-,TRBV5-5,CASSLEGTPFDSPLHF,TGTGCCAGCAGCTTGGAAGGGACTCCATTTGATTCACCCCTCCACTTT
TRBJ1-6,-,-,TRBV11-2,CASSLEAAVDSPLHF,TGTGCCAGCAGCTTAGAAGCTGCGGTGGATTCACCCCTCCACTTT
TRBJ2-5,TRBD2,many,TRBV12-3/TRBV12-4,CASSLTSGGGETQYF,TGTGCCAGCAGTTTAACTAGCGGGGGGGGAGAGACCCAGTACTTC
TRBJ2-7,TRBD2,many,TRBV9,CASSVGGLAGLDEQYF,TGTGCCAGCAGCGTAGGGGGACTAGCGGGACTCGACGAGCAGTACTTC
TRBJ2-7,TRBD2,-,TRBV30,CALGGTSYEQYF,TGTGCCTTGGGGGGGACCTCCTACGAGCAGTACTTC
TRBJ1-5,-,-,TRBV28,CASSSSGESNQPQHF,TGTGCCAGCAGTTCCTCCGGGGAGAGCAATCAGCCCCAGCATTTT
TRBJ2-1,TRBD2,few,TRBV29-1,CSVAGGVGYEQFF,TGCAGCGTTGCGGGGGGGGTAGGATATGAGCAGTTCTTC
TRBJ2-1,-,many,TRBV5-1,CASSLPGGYEQFF,TGCGCCAGCAGCTTGCCAGGGGGGTATGAGCAGTTCTTC
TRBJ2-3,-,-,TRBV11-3,CASSLDRTTPTQYF,TGTGCCAGCAGCTTAGACCGGACCACCCCTACGCAGTATTTT
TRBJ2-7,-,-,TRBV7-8,CASSLIGGRRTYEQYF,TGTGCCAGCAGCTTGATCGGGGGGCGAAGGACCTACGAGCAGTACTTC
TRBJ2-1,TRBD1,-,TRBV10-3,CAISERDRGRNEQFF,TGTGCCATCAGTGAGAGGGACAGGGGTCGAAATGAGCAGTTCTTC
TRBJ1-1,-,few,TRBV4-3,CASSQDVGEQNTEAFF,TGCGCCAGCAGCCAAGATGTGGGGGAACAGAACACTGAAGCTTTCTTT
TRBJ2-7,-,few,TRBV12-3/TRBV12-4,CASSDTGYEQYF,TGTGCCAGCAGTGATACAGGGTACGAGCAGTACTTC
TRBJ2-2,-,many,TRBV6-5,CASSQGAGELFF,TGTGCCAGCAGCCAAGGTGCCGGGGAGCTGTTTTTT
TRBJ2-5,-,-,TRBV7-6,CASSPRGDSFSYF,TGTGCCAGCAGCCCTAGAGGAGACTCCTTTAGTTACTTC
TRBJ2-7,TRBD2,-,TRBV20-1,CSASLRERSYEQYF,TGCAGTGCTAGCCTGCGGGAGAGGTCCTACGAGCAGTACTTC
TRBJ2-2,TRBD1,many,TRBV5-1,CASSLVTGDTGELFF,TGCGCCAGCAGCTTGGTAACAGGGGACACCGGGGAGCTGTTTTTT
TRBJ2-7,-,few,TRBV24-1,CATSDVQGQYF,TGTGCCACCAGTGATGTACAGGGACAGTACTTC
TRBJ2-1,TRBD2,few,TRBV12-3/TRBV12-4,CASRITSGGNNEQFF,TGTGCCAGCAGGATAACTAGCGGGGGGAACAATGAGCAGTTCTTC
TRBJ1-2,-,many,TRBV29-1,CSVEGHPYGYTF,TGCAGCGTTGAAGGCCATCCTTATGGCTACACCTTC
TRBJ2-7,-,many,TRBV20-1,CSARRSFSAYEQYF,TGCAGTGCTAGAAGATCCTTTAGCGCCTACGAGCAGTACTTC
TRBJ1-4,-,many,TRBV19,CASSMANEKLFF,TGTGCCAGTAGTATGGCTAATGAAAAACTGTTTTTT
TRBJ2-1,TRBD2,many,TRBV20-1,CSATPSAGGLNEQFF,TGCAGTGCGACTCCTTCAGCGGGAGGGCTCAATGAGCAGTTCTTC
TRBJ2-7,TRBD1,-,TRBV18,CASSADGTGVEQYF,TGTGCCAGCTCAGCCGATGGGACAGGGGTCGAGCAGTACTTC
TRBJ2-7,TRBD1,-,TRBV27,CASSIGQGRDEQYF,TGTGCCAGCAGCATAGGACAGGGGAGGGACGAGCAGTACTTC
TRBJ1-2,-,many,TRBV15,CATGVRQSNYGYTF,TGTGCCACCGGAGTGCGACAGTCTAACTATGGCTACACCTTC
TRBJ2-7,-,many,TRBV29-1,CSASPRGSYEQYF,TGCAGCGCCTCCCCAAGGGGGTCCTACGAGCAGTACTTC
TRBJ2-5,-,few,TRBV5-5,CASSLGSVTGGETQYF,TGTGCCAGCAGCTTGGGTTCGGTGACGGGCGGGGAGACCCAGTACTTC
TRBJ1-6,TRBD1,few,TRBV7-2,CASSLARTGHSPLHF,TGTGCCAGCAGCTTAGCCCGGACAGGGCATTCACCCCTCCACTTT
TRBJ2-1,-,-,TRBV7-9,CASSPLGNNEQFF,TGTGCCAGCAGCCCGCTCGGGAACAATGAGCAGTTCTTC
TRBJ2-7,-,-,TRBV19,CASSISSQHRYEQYF,TGTGCCAGTAGTATAAGTTCGCAGCATCGGTACGAGCAGTACTTC
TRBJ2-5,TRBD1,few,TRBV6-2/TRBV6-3,CASSWRGTAQTQYF,TGTGCCAGCAGTTGGCGAGGGACAGCCCAGACCCAGTACTTC
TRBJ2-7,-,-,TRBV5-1,CASSPKAQGWYETLSYEQYF,TGCGCCAGCAGCCCAAAAGCCCAGGGATGGTATGAGACCCTCTCCTACGAGCAGTACTTC
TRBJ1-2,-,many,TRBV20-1,CSASSFFRGYGYTF,TGCAGTGCTAGTAGTTTTTTTCGGGGATATGGCTACACCTTC
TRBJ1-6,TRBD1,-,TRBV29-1,CSPPGQGNSPLHF,TGCAGCCCCCCGGGACAGGGCAATTCACCCCTCCACTTT
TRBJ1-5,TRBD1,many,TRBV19,CASITVGGTGDVSNQPQHF,TGTGCCAGTATCACCGTCGGGGGGACAGGGGACGTAAGCAATCAGCCCCAGCATTTT
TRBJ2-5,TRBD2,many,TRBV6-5,CASSYSELAGGVTQYF,TGTGCCAGCAGTTACTCGGAACTAGCGGGAGGCGTGACCCAGTACTTC
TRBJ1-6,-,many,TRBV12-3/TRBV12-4,CASSLPTGSPLHF,TGTGCCAGCAGTTTACCGACTGGGTCACCCCTCCACTTT
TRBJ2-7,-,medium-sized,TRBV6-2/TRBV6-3,CASSYMPRGEQYF,TGTGCCAGCAGTTATATGCCGCGTGGCGAGCAGTACTTC
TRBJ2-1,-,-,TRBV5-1,CASSPGAVVNEQFF,TGCGCCAGCAGCCCCGGGGCCGTGGTCAATGAGCAGTTCTTC
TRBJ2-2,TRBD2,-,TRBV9,CASSVNSGRGHTGELFF,TGTGCCAGCAGCGTAAATAGCGGGAGGGGTCACACCGGGGAGCTGTTTTTT
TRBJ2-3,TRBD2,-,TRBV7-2,CASSAIPGLAGEDTQYF,TGTGCCAGCAGTGCTATTCCGGGACTAGCGGGAGAAGATACGCAGTATTTT
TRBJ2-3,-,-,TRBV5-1,CASRLTGDTQYF,TGCGCCAGCCGCTTAACTGGAGATACGCAGTATTTT
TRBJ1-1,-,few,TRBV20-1,CSANGGGRTEAFF,TGCAGTGCCAATGGCGGGGGACGCACTGAAGCTTTCTTT
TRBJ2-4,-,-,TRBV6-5,CASSFERAKNIQYF,TGTGCCAGCAGTTTTGAGCGAGCCAAAAACATTCAGTACTTC
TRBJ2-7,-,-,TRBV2,CASSGRERADEQYF,TGTGCCAGCAGTGGAAGGGAAAGAGCAGACGAGCAGTACTTC
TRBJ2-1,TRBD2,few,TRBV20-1,CSARDLSGGYSVSYNEQFF,TGCAGTGCTAGAGATCTTAGCGGGGGATACAGCGTCTCCTACAATGAGCAGTTCTTC
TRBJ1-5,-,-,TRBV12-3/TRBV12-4,CASSSPEVLQPQHF,TGTGCCAGCAGTTCCCCTGAGGTTTTGCAGCCCCAGCATTTT
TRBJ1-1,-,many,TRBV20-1,CSAPGRGAVVNTEAFF,TGCAGTGCTCCCGGCCGGGGGGCTGTTGTGAACACTGAAGCTTTCTTT
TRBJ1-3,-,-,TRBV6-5,CASSYSQGGTGNTIYF,TGTGCCAGCAGTTACTCCCAAGGTGGGACTGGAAACACCATATATTTT
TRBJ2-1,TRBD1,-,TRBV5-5,CASSLWWGDRENYNEQFF,TGTGCCAGCAGCTTGTGGTGGGGGGACAGGGAGAACTACAATGAGCAGTTCTTC